These T cell receptor beta chains were read from a single sample in a study of blood T cell repertoires in COVID-19. Assay used: immunoSEQ multiplex PCR; TCRdb lists only in-frame clones, some missing. The sample includes over 250,000 clones, about 85% seen only once; the top ten take approximately 3%. The sequenced sample consisted of PBMCs or T cells enriched from blood (not recorded which). The receptors were sampled from a woman between 45 and 60 years old who had recovered from COVID-19. CDR3s include the opening cysteine and the closing phenylalanine or tryptophan. D genes are given only for firm matches. Size values are once, few and many counts, or a class for expanded clones, and some rows have none.

clone size	D gene	V gene	J gene	CDR3 protein	CDR3 DNA
-	TRBD2	TRBV2	TRBJ2-1	CATALAGDYNEQFF	TGTGCCACCGCACTAGCGGGAGACTACAATGAGCAGTTCTTC
once	-	TRBV28	TRBJ2-1	CASSLKIMSGRTEQFF	TGTGCCAGCAGTTTAAAAATAATGTCAGGGCGAACGGAGCAGTTCTTC
once	TRBD1	TRBV11-3	TRBJ1-1	CASSSGQLTEAFF	TGTGCCAGCAGCTCGGGACAGCTCACTGAAGCTTTCTTT
-	-	TRBV6-6	TRBJ1-1	CASSSRTDTEAFF	TGTGCCAGCAGTTCGCGGACAGACACTGAAGCTTTCTTT
-	-	TRBV29-1	TRBJ1-6	CSVSFGSLGSPLHF	TGCAGCGTTTCATTCGGGAGCTTGGGTTCACCCCTCCACTTT
-	-	TRBV19	TRBJ1-2	CASTLGRGANYGYTF	TGTGCCAGTACCCTAGGGAGGGGAGCTAACTATGGCTACACCTTC
-	-	TRBV7-3	TRBJ2-5	CASSPTGISVETQYF	TGTGCCAGCAGCCCGACAGGTATTTCGGTCGAGACCCAGTACTTC
-	TRBD2	TRBV7-9	TRBJ2-1	CASSLLAGAYNEQFF	TGTGCCAGCAGCTTACTAGCGGGGGCCTACAATGAGCAGTTCTTC
-	TRBD2	TRBV28	TRBJ2-7	CASSSYGTTGLAGVRPYEQYF	TGTGCCAGCAGTAGCTACGGGACAACGGGACTAGCGGGAGTTCGGCCCTACGAGCAGTACTTC
once	TRBD1	TRBV5-5	TRBJ2-7	CASSTPGQAPHEQYF	TGTGCCAGCAGCACCCCGGGACAGGCGCCCCACGAGCAGTACTTC
few	-	TRBV7-9	TRBJ2-1	CASSFRASVGLNEQFF	TGTGCCAGCAGCTTTAGGGCTTCGGTGGGGCTCAATGAGCAGTTCTTC
-	-	TRBV28	TRBJ1-3	CASSLQGGRGNTIYF	TGTGCCAGCAGTTTACAAGGGGGAAGGGGAAACACCATATATTTT
once	TRBD1	TRBV28	TRBJ2-5	CATLGQGQETQYF	TGTGCCACCCTTGGACAGGGCCAAGAGACCCAGTACTTC
-	-	TRBV28	TRBJ1-1	CASKSGVKTEAFF	TGTGCCTCCAAATCGGGGGTGAAGACTGAAGCTTTCTTT
-	TRBD1	TRBV6-5	TRBJ1-2	CASRTGGASDGYTF	TGTGCCAGCCGGACAGGGGGCGCGAGCGATGGCTACACCTTC
-	TRBD1	TRBV7-9	TRBJ1-6	CASSSDLTGDNSPLHF	TGTGCCAGCAGCTCAGACCTTACAGGGGACAATTCACCCCTCCACTTT
-	TRBD2	TRBV10-3	TRBJ2-1	CAISDPSLAGGFNEQFF	TGTGCCATCAGTGATCCCTCACTAGCGGGAGGTTTCAATGAGCAGTTCTTC
-	-	TRBV14	TRBJ2-7	CASSQDVSSYEQYF	TGTGCCAGCAGCCAAGATGTCAGCTCCTACGAGCAGTACTTC
-	TRBD1	TRBV28	TRBJ2-7	CASSPGGALSYEQYF	TGTGCCAGCAGTCCAGGGGGCGCGTTATCCTACGAGCAGTACTTC
-	TRBD2	TRBV7-9	TRBJ2-5	CASSRAGGPPQETQYF	TGTGCCAGCAGCCGTGCGGGAGGGCCCCCCCAAGAGACCCAGTACTTC
once	TRBD1	TRBV7-8	TRBJ2-2	CASSHRDSNTGELFF	TGTGCCAGCAGTCACCGGGACAGCAACACCGGGGAGCTGTTTTTT
-	TRBD2	TRBV19	TRBJ2-3	CASSPTSGLDTQYF	TGTGCCAGTAGTCCAACTAGCGGGCTCGATACGCAGTATTTT
-	-	TRBV28	TRBJ1-2	CASLGGGGYTF	TGTGCCTCCCTCGGGGGGGGTGGCTACACCTTC
-	-	TRBV6-5	TRBJ1-5	CASSSGFARNQPQHF	TGTGCCAGCAGCTCAGGGTTTGCCAGAAATCAGCCCCAGCATTTT
once	-	TRBV28	TRBJ1-3	CASSPPGASGNTIYF	TGTGCCAGCAGCCCCCCTGGGGCTTCTGGAAACACCATATATTTT
-	TRBD1	TRBV28	TRBJ1-6	CASRTGGADNSPLHF	TGTGCCAGCAGGACAGGGGGTGCGGATAATTCACCCCTCCACTTT